The entry below gives a single T cell receptor beta chain sequence along with its context. The sample is drawn from a study of blood T cell repertoires in COVID-19. As for the study in general: Donors in the United States, Italy and Spain gave samples during acute or convalescent COVID-19.

Authors' analysis steps: Amplification of reference gene primers provided the estimated nucleated cell counts. Clones were read by immunoSEQ multiplex PCR, and TCRdb kept only the in-frame ones, dropping some. The V and J calls and clone size are taken from that table; D and trimming were inferred from the DNA. Of about 310,000 clones listed, over 75% are singletons. The CDR3 is 12 amino acids. Trimming removed 3 bases at V and 3 bases at J, with 8 bases between. The germline gives CDR1 SQVTM, CDR2 ANQGSEA. The sequence came from a man aged 45-65 years with active or convalescent COVID-19. The sequenced sample was peripheral blood. The chain combines TRBV29-1 with TRBJ1-2; D is undetermined. The CDR3 sequence: CSVERADYGYTF. In nucleotides, the CDR3 is TGCAGCGTTGAGCGGGCGGACTATGGCTACACCTTC. Looking up the rest from reference TRBV29-1 and TRBJ1-2 gives the full variable domain: SAVISQKPSRDICQRGTSLTIQCQVDSQVTMMFWYRQQPGQSLTLIATANQGSEATYESGFVIDKFPISRPNLTFSTLTVSNMSPEDSSIYLCSVERADYGYTFGSGTRLTVV.